These 28 T cell receptor beta chains were sequenced from one sample in a study of early T cells in non-severe SARS-CoV-2 infection. In TCRdb, the 5' RACE reads were re-called with MiXCR into one record per CDR3 protein. Of roughly 110,000 distinct CDR3 sequences in the sample, around 10% are singletons; the top ten hold roughly 7.1%. Source material: whole blood. These receptors were taken from an adult who was a healthcare worker with PCR-confirmed SARS-CoV-2 infection or an uninfected control (not recorded which).

This clonotype was counted ten times or more. V is TRBV25-1 and J is TRBJ2-1; D may be TRBD1 or TRBD2 (5 bases each). The germline V gene has CDR1 MGHDK and CDR2 SYGVNS. This CDR3 spans 12 amino acids. The V end lost 6 bases, the J end lost 10 bases, and 13 bases lay between the germline ends. CDR3 bases: TGTGCCAGCAGGGCAGGGCCGGGGGAGCAGTTCTTC. It yields the protein CASRAGPGEQFF.

The table lists this clonotype with a few counts. The chain has TRBV7-9 and TRBJ1-4; tentative D call: TRBD1 (5 bases). This CDR3 comprises 16 residues. CDR1 is SEHNR, CDR2 FQNEAQ, per germline (reference sequence). Trimming took 7 bases from V and 1 from J, leaving 16 bases between them. The CDR3 DNA reads TGTGCCAGCATCCCCGGGACCCTTGTAACTAATGAAAAACTGTTTTTT. As protein: CASIPGTLVTNEKLFF.

This clonotype occurred many times. The rearrangement joins TRBV6-1 to TRBJ1-2; the D is unclear. Germline lookup yields CDR1 MNHNS and CDR2 SASEGT. Between the trimmed V and J ends, which lost 3 bases and 2 bases, there was a span of 7 bases. The CDR3 is made up of 13 amino acids. CDR3 residues: CASSESANYGYTF. The CDR3 nucleotides are TGTGCCAGCAGTGAGTCCGCGAACTATGGCTACACCTTC.

Many counts were recorded for this clonotype. The chain uses TRBV2 and TRBJ2-7, with 13 bases lining up with TRBD2. There are 17 residues in the CDR3. The V and J ends lost 8 bases and 0 bases, in that order; junction bases with no gene match: 10. Germline CDR1 SNHLY, CDR2 FYNNEI. CDR3: CASWTGGLAGSSYEQYF. In nucleotides, the CDR3 is TGTGCCAGCTGGACAGGGGGACTAGCGGGGAGCTCCTACGAGCAGTACTTC.

This clonotype was seen only a few times. The CDR3 DNA sequence: TGTGCCAGCTCACCGGGACAGGGGAGCGACGAGCAGTACTTC. It encodes CASSPGQGSDEQYF. The J gene is TRBJ2-7, the V gene TRBV18; TRBD1 aligns across 10 bases. V was pared by 3 bases and J by 5 bases, with 4 bases of the junction left unmatched. The CDR3 sequence is 14 residues long. Germline values: CDR1 KGHSH, CDR2 LQKENI.

V gene TRBV30 combines with J gene TRBJ2-1, with D perhaps matching TRBD1 (6 bases). CDR1 is GTSNPN, CDR2 SVGIG, per germline (reference sequence). With 5 bases removed from V and 12 bases from J, the gap between germline ends came to 14 bases. CDR3 length: 11 amino acids. The CDR3 region has the DNA TGTGCCTGGGGAAAATCCAGGGGGCAGTTCTTC. Amino acids: CAWGKSRGQFF.

In this sample, this clonotype turned up many times. The rearrangement uses TRBV12-3 or TRBV12-4 and TRBJ1-2, with D unclear. This CDR3 comprises 11 residues. The V gene lost 5 bases and the J gene lost 13 bases, with 14 bases spanning the gap. The CDR3 reads CASSPRATLTF. As DNA, the CDR3 is TGTGCCAGCAGTCCCCGGGCGACTCTCACCTTC.

This chain joins TRBV12-3 or TRBV12-4 and TRBJ2-5; 7 bases match TRBD1. The CDR3 spans 17 residues. The V gene end was trimmed by 3 bases and the J gene end by 2 bases; junction bases not matched to a gene: 12. The CDR3 loop is CASSFGDSPSGQETQYF. DNA of the CDR3: TGTGCCAGCAGTTTTGGGGACAGTCCCTCAGGTCAAGAGACCCAGTACTTC.

This clonotype was seen ten or more times. The V call is TRBV18, the J call TRBJ2-3; no reliable D call. The germline V gene encodes CDR1 KGHSH and CDR2 LQKENI. V was clipped by 0 bases and J by 2 bases, with 3 bases between them. The CDR3 is 13 residues long. The CDR3 protein is CASSPPFTDTQYF. In DNA form, the CDR3 reads TGTGCCAGCTCACCACCTTTCACAGATACGCAGTATTTT.

This chain connects TRBV12-3 or TRBV12-4 to TRBJ2-1; 7 bases are shared with TRBD2. CDR3 length: 16 amino acids. The ends lost 1 base at V and 7 bases at J; junction bases unmatched: 10. CDR3 region: CASSLGGTGTINEQFF. The CDR3 DNA reads TGTGCCAGCAGTTTAGGGGGGACCGGGACTATAAATGAGCAGTTCTTC.

This clonotype was observed many times. V and J are TRBV30 and TRBJ1-5, with 10 bases lining up with TRBD1. Germline V gene lookup returns CDR1 GTSNPN and CDR2 SVGIG (reference sequence). V was clipped by 2 bases and J by 5 bases; unmatched bases: 3. The CDR3 runs 14 residues. This chain's CDR3 is CAWSRGQGHQPQHF. As DNA, the CDR3 is TGTGCCTGGAGTAGGGGACAGGGGCATCAGCCCCAGCATTTT.

This clonotype was detected many times. This rearrangement joins TRBV3-1 to TRBJ2-1; no clear D gene. Trimming took 0 bases from V and 0 from J, leaving 12 bases between them. The CDR3 spans 17 residues. Germline CDR1 is LGHDT and CDR2 is YNNKEL (reference sequence). CDR3 coding DNA: TGTGCCAGCAGCCAAGAAGGTGGCGTCAGCTCCTACAATGAGCAGTTCTTC. As protein: CASSQEGGVSSYNEQFF.

CDR3: CASSLGPGLREQYF. The CDR3 nucleotides are TGTGCCAGCAGCTTAGGACCGGGTCTGCGCGAGCAGTACTTC. The V gene is TRBV7-2, the J gene TRBJ2-7, with D uncertain. V lost 1 base and J 6 bases, leaving 13 bases between the germline ends. The germline V gene encodes CDR1 SGHTA and CDR2 FQGNSA. The CDR3 extends over 14 amino acids.

The V call is TRBV6-5, the J call TRBJ1-2; D is undetermined. V was pared by 0 bases and J by 3 bases, with 5 bases between. The V gene's germline CDR1 is MNHEY and CDR2 SVGAGI. The CDR3 extends over 13 amino acids. CDR3 bases: TGTGCCAGCAGTTACTCCGGGTACTATGGCTACACCTTC. Translated: CASSYSGYYGYTF.

This clonotype showed up many times. CDR3: CASSEGPRAYEQYF. CDR3 nucleotides: TGTGCCAGCAGCGAAGGACCTCGTGCCTACGAGCAGTACTTC. The V call is TRBV7-9, the J call TRBJ2-7; D uncertain. Trimming took 5 bases from V and 2 from J, leaving 13 bases between them. CDR1 SEHNR and CDR2 FQNEAQ come from the germline V gene (reference sequence). CDR3 size: 14 residues.

The chain employs TRBV20-1 and TRBJ2-1; 8 bases align to TRBD2. Unmatched junction bases numbered 17, after V lost 6 bases and J lost 16 bases. Germline loops: CDR1 DFQATT, CDR2 SNEGSKA (reference sequence). The CDR3 loop spans 13 amino acids. CDR3 amino acids: CSAASPSGRKRFF. The CDR3 nucleotides are TGCAGTGCCGCGTCGCCGAGCGGGAGAAAGAGATTCTTC.

This clonotype was recorded at least ten times. This chain connects TRBV27 to TRBJ2-5; TRBD1 matches at 8 bases. The V gene end was trimmed by 5 bases and the J gene end by 5 bases; junction bases not matched to a gene: 7. Germline values: CDR1 MNHEY, CDR2 SMNVEV (reference sequence). This CDR3 comprises 14 residues. CDR3 residues: CASSQSGGDETQYF. Here the CDR3 DNA reads TGTGCCAGCAGTCAGTCAGGGGGCGATGAGACCCAGTACTTC.

This chain uses TRBV4-1 with TRBJ2-1, with 11 bases fitting TRBD2. The CDR3 is 16 amino acids. V lost 4 bases, J lost 7 bases, and 9 bases stayed unmatched. The germline gives CDR1 MGHRA, CDR2 YSYEKL. The CDR3 region is CASSLGTSGSKNEQFF. The CDR3 region has the DNA TGCGCCAGCAGCCTAGGGACTAGCGGATCGAAGAATGAGCAGTTCTTC.

This clonotype was picked up many times. The CDR3 DNA follows: TGTGCCAGCAGCCAGTACGGTAACACTGAAGCTTTCTTT. Its translation is CASSQYGNTEAFF. The genes are TRBV14 and TRBJ1-1; no clear D gene. Trimming shortened V by 3 bases and J by 2 bases, and 7 bases separated the two germline ends. The germline CDR1 and CDR2 sequences are SGHDN and FVKESK. The CDR3 contains 13 residues.

This CDR3 is CASPPGRGRARNEQYF. The DNA for the CDR3 is TGTGCCAGCCCCCCCGGACGTGGGAGGGCCAGGAACGAGCAGTACTTC. This chain connects TRBV5-8 to TRBJ2-7; the match to TRBD2 covers 7 bases. The CDR3 is 16 amino acids. The trim removed 7 bases at V and 5 bases at J, leaving 18 bases unmatched. The V gene's germline CDR1 is SGHTS and CDR2 YDEGEE.

This clonotype was picked up a small number of times. The chain links TRBV7-9 to TRBJ2-7, with TRBD1 matching over 7 bases. V shed 4 bases, J shed 4 bases, and the junction held 10 bases outside the gene matches. Germline assignment: CDR1 SEHNR and CDR2 FQNEAQ (reference sequence). The CDR3 has 15 amino acids. For the CDR3, the DNA is TGTGCCAGCAGCTCGGGGACAGCGGTCGGTTACGAGCAGTACTTC. It translates to CASSSGTAVGYEQYF.

This clonotype was counted at least ten times. This sequence joins TRBV3-1 and TRBJ2-7, with D uncertain. Trimming cost V 4 bases and J 7 bases, with 8 bases left between them. This CDR3 region has 11 residues. CDR1 and CDR2 from the germline V gene are LGHDT and YNNKEL (reference sequence). The DNA for the CDR3 is TGTGCCAGCAGCCTCATGAGGGAGCAGTACTTC. This gives the protein CASSLMREQYF.

This clonotype has ten or more counts. The chain has TRBV27 and TRBJ2-7, with 8 positions matching TRBD2. Germline V gene sequence: CDR1 MNHEY, CDR2 SMNVEV (reference sequence). The V and J ends lost 5 bases and 4 bases, in that order; junction bases with no gene match: 7. The CDR3 extends over 14 amino acids. The CDR3 loop reads CASSPGRVKYEQYF. DNA of the CDR3: TGTGCCAGCAGTCCCGGGAGGGTTAAGTACGAGCAGTACTTC.

Turning to this clonotype: Since the CDR3 does not end with the conserved phenylalanine or tryptophan, this likely comes from a read error. The chain couples TRBV20-1 to TRBJ2-1; D gene unclear. Germline-derived CDR1 and CDR2 are DFQATT and SNEGSKA (reference sequence). This CDR3 has 14 residues. V was trimmed by 3 bases and J by 6 bases, leaving 15 bases between them. CDR3 sequence: CSASAPQGANEQFL. CDR3 bases: TGCAGTGCTAGTGCCCCCCAAGGCGCCAATGAGCAGTTCCTC.

A few counts support this clonotype. The V and J genes are TRBV21-1 and TRBJ2-7; the D call in the table, TRBD2, was not verified against the DNA. TRBV21-1 has pseudogene status. The CDR3 length is 11 residues. CDR3 residues: CASAQLDEQYF. In DNA, the CDR3 is TGTGCCAGCGCCCAGCTAGACGAGCAGTACTTC.

This clonotype was seen many times. DNA of the CDR3: TGTGCCAGCATAGGCCCGGGACAGGGGGCCGCAGATACGCAGTATTTT. Protein: CASIGPGQGAADTQYF. The chain joins TRBV5-6 to TRBJ2-3, with 12 bases fitting TRBD1. CDR1 and CDR2 (germline): SGHDT, YYEEEE. J lost 4 bases, V lost 6 bases, and 9 bases had no gene match. This CDR3 has 16 amino acids. Full variable domain (outside the CDR3, taken from reference TRBV5-6 and TRBJ2-3): DAGVTQSPTHLIKTRGQQVTLRCSPKSGHDTVSWYQQALGQGPQFIFQYYEEEERQRGNFPDRFSGHQFPNYSSELNVNALLLGDSALYLCASIGPGQGAADTQYFGPGTRLTVL.

At least ten counts were recorded for this clonotype. The genes are TRBV20-1 and TRBJ2-7, with 10 bases lining up with TRBD1. This CDR3 is 14 amino acids long. Germline V gene sequence: CDR1 DFQATT, CDR2 SNEGSKA (reference sequence). V was clipped by 0 bases and J by 4 bases; unmatched bases: 3. The CDR3 DNA reads as TGCAGTGCTAGAGATCCGGGACAGGGGTACGAGCAGTACTTC. It is translated as CSARDPGQGYEQYF.

This clonotype has a handful of counts. The J gene is TRBJ1-1, the V gene TRBV4-3; possibly TRBD1 for D (5 bases). Trimming stripped 0 bases from V and 4 bases from J, with 12 bases between. The CDR3 has 15 amino acids. Germline V CDR1 and CDR2: LGHNA, YSLEER. The CDR3 sequence: CASSQDGAGRTEAFF. The CDR3 DNA reads as TGCGCCAGCAGCCAAGATGGGGCAGGGCGCACTGAAGCTTTCTTT.